The clone carrying this T cell receptor (beta chain) was observed a few times. Its antigen remains unidentified. This record comes from a study of T-cell memory formation after mild COVID-19. About the research overall: Largely, the TCR clusters proved donor specific. Whole-study findings and limits: CD8+ contracting clones occupied EMRA, while CD4+ ones occupied mainly CM and EM. While clones contracting from day 15 to 85 were balanced between CD4 and CD8, later expanders leaned CD4+.

CDR3 length: 14 amino acids. Constant-segment primers served in 5'RACE that generated TCR alpha and TCR beta cDNA libraries bearing sample barcodes and UMIs. TCRdb recomputed calls from the 5' RACE reads with MiXCR, one row per CDR3 protein. The repertoire includes about 470,000 distinct CDR3 sequences, 18% of them detected once, and about 12% sits in the top ten. V is TRBV21-1 and J is TRBJ2-7; the D call TRBD1 from the table was never checked on the DNA. TRBV21-1 is a listed pseudogene. The sample comprised PBMCs or a T cell subset sorted from them (not recorded which). This clonotype was sampled from an adult woman who had mild COVID-19 (a few samples of this study predate the infection). Cell type and time point are not known. The CDR3 nucleotides read TGTGCCAGCAGCCGGGACAGGGCCAACTACGAGCAGTACTTC. It yields the protein CASSRDRANYEQYF.